These T cell receptor beta chains were read from a single sample in a study of blood T cell repertoires in COVID-19. The assay was immunoSEQ multiplex PCR, and TCRdb's table has in-frame clones only and misses some. The sample consists of approximately 460,000 clones, 85% to 90% of them appearing once. Sequenced material: peripheral blood. The receptors come from a man younger than 35 with COVID-19, enrolled during active disease. The CDR3 runs from the conserved cysteine through the conserved F or W. Fields, in order: V gene, D gene, J gene, clone size, CDR3 protein, CDR3 DNA. D genes are given only for firm matches. Clone size is shown for a subset of rows, as once, few, many or a class of expanded clone.

TRBV6-1	NA	TRBJ1-5	few	CASSERRGNQPQHF	TGTGCCAGCAGTGAAAGAAGGGGGAATCAGCCCCAGCATTTT
TRBV6-5	TRBD2	TRBJ2-5	once	CASSYLAGGKTQYF	TGTGCCAGCAGTTACCTAGCGGGGGGGAAGACCCAGTACTTC
TRBV15	NA	TRBJ2-2	NA	CATSRGASYSANTGELFF	TGTGCCACCAGCAGAGGGGCTAGCTACTCTGCGAACACCGGGGAGCTGTTTTTT
TRBV19	NA	TRBJ1-1	NA	CASSTSSGTEAFF	TGTGCCAGTAGTACCTCTTCGGGCACTGAAGCTTTCTTT
TRBV7-3	TRBD2	TRBJ2-1	NA	CASSLISLAGNNEQFF	TGTGCCAGCAGCTTAATAAGCCTAGCGGGGAACAATGAGCAGTTCTTC
TRBV18	NA	TRBJ2-3	NA	CASSQQYQGPDTQYF	TGTGCCAGCTCACAGCAATATCAGGGCCCAGATACGCAGTATTTT
TRBV11-2	TRBD2	TRBJ2-7	few	CASSLGLAGIEQYF	TGTGCCAGCAGCTTAGGACTAGCGGGGATCGAGCAGTACTTC
TRBV5-5	TRBD2	TRBJ2-2	NA	CASSTGLADAGELFF	TGTGCCAGCAGCACGGGACTAGCGGATGCCGGGGAGCTGTTTTTT
TRBV5-3	TRBD2	TRBJ2-3	NA	CARSPQAVLAGTDTQYF	TGTGCCAGAAGCCCGCAGGCGGTACTAGCGGGCACAGATACGCAGTATTTT
TRBV11-2	NA	TRBJ2-3	NA	CASSQGLLTDTQYF	TGTGCCAGCAGTCAGGGACTGCTCACAGATACGCAGTATTTT
TRBV19	NA	TRBJ2-1	NA	CASSIDHSTGSSYEQFF	TGTGCCAGTAGTATAGATCACTCAACCGGGAGTAGCTATGAGCAGTTCTTC
TRBV5-1	NA	TRBJ2-2	NA	CASSEGVSAGELFF	TGCGCCAGCAGCGAAGGGGTGTCGGCCGGGGAGCTGTTTTTT
TRBV21-1	NA	TRBJ1-5	NA	CASSKASSFYQPQHF	TGTGCCAGCAGCAAAGCGTCGAGTTTCTATCAGCCCCAGCATTTT
TRBV5-1	NA	TRBJ1-1	NA	CASSLEVGGVAFF	TGCGCCAGCAGCTTGGAGGTCGGAGGGGTTGCTTTCTTT
TRBV14	NA	TRBJ2-1	NA	CASSQGGAEDEQFF	TGTGCCAGCAGCCAAGGAGGAGCTGAGGATGAGCAGTTCTTC
TRBV5-1	NA	TRBJ2-6	NA	CASSLGPQGAGANVLTF	TGCGCCAGCAGCTTGGGGCCACAGGGTGCTGGGGCCAACGTCCTGACTTTC
TRBV29-1	TRBD2	TRBJ2-5	NA	CSAKIQTSGRSQETQYF	TGCAGCGCCAAAATCCAGACTAGCGGGAGAAGCCAAGAGACCCAGTACTTC
TRBV19	NA	TRBJ1-2	NA	CASRSASADYGYTF	TGTGCCAGTAGGTCGGCCAGCGCAGACTATGGCTACACCTTC
TRBV2	NA	TRBJ1-1	NA	CASRRQGVLTEAFF	TGTGCCAGCAGGAGGCAGGGTGTATTGACTGAAGCTTTCTTT
TRBV5-8	NA	TRBJ2-5	NA	CASSFRTEAETQYF	TGTGCCAGCAGCTTTCGGACTGAGGCAGAGACCCAGTACTTC
TRBV6-2/TRBV6-3	TRBD2	TRBJ2-5	once	CASSYGQRGILQETQYF	TGTGCCAGCAGTTATGGACAGCGGGGGATACTCCAAGAGACCCAGTACTTC
TRBV20-1	NA	TRBJ1-3	once	CSATYGNTIYF	TGCAGTGCCACCTATGGAAACACCATATATTTT
TRBV11-3	TRBD1	TRBJ2-7	NA	CASSPRQGPYEQYF	TGTGCCAGCAGCCCCCGACAGGGTCCCTACGAGCAGTACTTC
TRBV9	TRBD1	TRBJ2-1	NA	CASSDMTGTPHNEQFF	TGTGCCAGCAGCGACATGACAGGGACCCCGCACAATGAGCAGTTCTTC
TRBV2	TRBD2	TRBJ2-5	NA	CASSEAWTSGPGETQYF	TGTGCCAGCAGTGAAGCTTGGACTAGCGGGCCTGGCGAGACCCAGTACTTC
TRBV19	TRBD2	TRBJ2-1	NA	CASSWGGRASYNEQFF	TGTGCCAGTAGTTGGGGCGGGAGGGCCTCCTACAATGAGCAGTTCTTC
TRBV19	NA	TRBJ1-5	NA	CASSIVGGNPNQPQHF	TGTGCCAGTAGTATAGTAGGAGGGAATCCCAATCAGCCCCAGCATTTT
TRBV4-1	TRBD1	TRBJ1-4	NA	CASSQKPPNRGPGEKLFF	TGCGCCAGCAGCCAAAAGCCACCGAACAGGGGTCCGGGGGAAAAACTGTTTTTT
TRBV18	NA	TRBJ1-5	NA	CASSRGTHSNQPQHF	TGTGCCAGCTCACGTGGGACTCATAGCAATCAGCCCCAGCATTTT
TRBV18	NA	TRBJ1-3	NA	CASSPREDGWQDPGNTIYF	TGTGCCAGCTCACCACGGGAGGACGGGTGGCAGGATCCTGGAAACACCATATATTTT
TRBV20-1	NA	TRBJ2-7	NA	CSASGRQSSYEQYF	TGCAGTGCTAGTGGGCGGCAGAGCTCCTACGAGCAGTACTTC
TRBV30	NA	TRBJ2-7	NA	CAWGRGSYEQYF	TGTGCCTGGGGGCGGGGTTCATACGAGCAGTACTTC
TRBV9	NA	TRBJ2-7	NA	CASSVGPGDSYEQYF	TGTGCCAGCAGCGTAGGACCGGGAGATTCCTACGAGCAGTACTTC
TRBV19	NA	TRBJ2-1	NA	CASSMLTGNEQFF	TGTGCCAGTAGTATGTTAACGGGGAATGAGCAGTTCTTC
TRBV21-1	NA	TRBJ2-7	NA	CASSRDRDLSEQYF	TGTGCCAGCAGCAGGGACAGGGATTTGTCCGAGCAGTACTTC
TRBV6-6	TRBD1	TRBJ1-5	NA	CASNRDSNQPQHF	TGTGCCAGCAACCGGGACAGTAACCAGCCCCAGCATTTT
TRBV21-1	NA	TRBJ2-4	NA	CASSKGGQGGGGDIQYF	TGTGCCAGCAGCAAAGGTGGACAGGGCGGGGGAGGAGACATTCAGTACTTC
TRBV19	NA	TRBJ2-6	NA	CASWQVGGSGANVLTF	TGTGCCAGCTGGCAGGTCGGTGGCTCTGGGGCCAACGTCCTGACTTTC
TRBV6-1	TRBD2	TRBJ2-1	once	CASSEGLPAYNEQFF	TGTGCCAGCAGTGAGGGACTACCAGCCTACAATGAGCAGTTCTTC
TRBV5-5	NA	TRBJ1-3	NA	CASSLVAGSGNTIYF	TGTGCCAGCAGCTTGGTTGCGGGCTCTGGAAACACCATATATTTT
TRBV14	NA	TRBJ1-2	once	CASSLGTSYGYTF	TGTGCCAGCAGCCTCGGGACATCCTATGGCTACACCTTC
TRBV5-1	NA	TRBJ2-5	NA	CASSPGQPQETQYF	TGCGCCAGCAGCCCCGGACAGCCTCAAGAGACCCAGTACTTC
TRBV11-2	NA	TRBJ1-6	NA	CASSSRGESPLHF	TGTGCCAGCAGCAGCCGGGGGGAATCACCCCTCCACTTT
TRBV5-6	NA	TRBJ1-2	NA	CASSLGGLTGYGYTF	TGTGCCAGCAGCTTGGGGGGGCTCACCGGTTATGGCTACACCTTC
TRBV4-2	NA	TRBJ1-5	few	CASSQELGEVSNQPQHF	TGTGCCAGCAGCCAAGAGCTCGGGGAAGTGAGCAATCAGCCCCAGCATTTT